The rows below give T cell receptor beta chains drawn from one sample of a study of T cells in localized non-small cell lung cancer. The data were produced by immunoSEQ multiplex PCR, yet TCRdb's version contains in-frame clones alone and is incomplete. The sample records around 140,000 clones, more than 80% being singletons. This sample comprised peripheral blood, obtained before any cancer treatment. The receptors were gathered from a female donor older than 55 with stage I lung adenocarcinoma. CDR3s include the opening cysteine and the closing phenylalanine or tryptophan. The order of the fields is J gene, clone size, V gene, CDR3 length, D gene, CDR3 protein, CDR3 DNA. The D gene is left open where the match is weak. The size field is filled for only some rows; it gives once, few, many or a size class.

TRBJ2-7 | - | TRBV30 | 15 | - | CAWSWFMDGAYEQYF | TGTGCCTGGAGTTGGTTTATGGACGGAGCCTACGAGCAGTACTTC
TRBJ1-1 | - | TRBV18 | 13 | TRBD1 | CASSATGDTEAFF | TGTGCCAGCTCTGCGACAGGGGACACTGAAGCTTTCTTT
TRBJ2-7 | - | TRBV5-8 | 13 | TRBD2 | CASSLRLAPEQYF | TGTGCCAGCAGCTTGAGACTAGCCCCCGAGCAGTACTTC
TRBJ1-1 | - | TRBV29-1 | 13 | - | CSVEAPPDTEAFF | TGCAGCGTTGAGGCACCCCCGGACACTGAAGCTTTCTTT
TRBJ2-4 | - | TRBV6-1 | 15 | TRBD2 | CASAVREGAKNIQYF | TGTGCCAGCGCAGTGCGGGAGGGGGCCAAAAACATTCAGTACTTC
TRBJ2-1 | - | TRBV5-6 | 14 | - | CASSSPRNYNEQFF | TGTGCCAGCAGCTCTCCTAGGAACTACAATGAGCAGTTCTTC
TRBJ2-1 | - | TRBV5-1 | 16 | TRBD1 | CASSLATQGQGNEQFF | TGCGCCAGCAGCTTGGCCACTCAGGGACAGGGGAATGAGCAGTTCTTC
TRBJ2-7 | once | TRBV4-1 | 14 | - | CASSQDPGSYEQYF | TGCGCCAGCAGCCAAGACCCGGGATCCTACGAGCAGTACTTC
TRBJ2-3 | few | TRBV30 | 16 | TRBD2 | CAWNPLGLAVSDTQYF | TGTGCCTGGAACCCGCTCGGGCTAGCGGTATCAGATACGCAGTATTTT
TRBJ2-7 | - | TRBV5-1 | 14 | TRBD2 | CASSLVAGAYEQYF | TGCGCCAGCAGCTTGGTAGCGGGAGCCTACGAGCAGTACTTC
TRBJ2-2 | - | TRBV6-4 | 16 | TRBD2 | CASSVAGTTNTGELFF | TGTGCCAGCAGTGTGGCCGGGACTACAAACACCGGGGAGCTGTTTTTT
TRBJ2-7 | many | TRBV5-4 | 14 | TRBD2 | CASSLQAGGSEQYF | TGTGCCAGCAGCTTGCAAGCGGGAGGGTCCGAGCAGTACTTC
TRBJ2-1 | - | TRBV2 | 15 | - | CASSERGGSYNEQFF | TGTGCCAGCAGTGAAAGAGGCGGCTCCTACAATGAGCAGTTCTTC
TRBJ2-1 | - | TRBV19 | 15 | - | CASSIAAGLRNEQFF | TGTGCCAGTAGTATAGCGGCTGGGCTTAGGAATGAGCAGTTCTTC
TRBJ1-2 | - | TRBV14 | 13 | - | CASSQDPWYGYTF | TGTGCCAGCAGCCAAGATCCTTGGTATGGCTACACCTTC
TRBJ1-1 | - | TRBV12-5 | 13 | - | CASGGTPNTEAFF | TGTGCTAGTGGCGGGACGCCAAACACTGAAGCTTTCTTT
TRBJ2-3 | - | TRBV6-5 | 15 | TRBD1 | CASSYFGQGIDTQYF | TGTGCCAGCAGTTATTTTGGACAGGGTATAGATACGCAGTATTTT
TRBJ2-2 | once | TRBV10-1 | 11 | - | CASSGAGELFF | TGCGCCAGCAGTGGGGCCGGGGAGCTGTTTTTT
TRBJ2-2 | - | TRBV2 | 15 | TRBD2 | CASKRTSGNPGELFF | TGTGCCAGCAAGAGGACTAGCGGGAACCCCGGGGAGCTGTTTTTT
TRBJ1-1 | - | TRBV10-3 | 15 | - | CAISESRGKGTEAFF | TGTGCCATCAGTGAGTCTCGTGGGAAAGGGACTGAAGCTTTCTTT
TRBJ1-5 | - | TRBV6-1 | 14 | - | CASRSDYSNQPQHF | TGTGCCAGCAGGAGCGATTACAGCAATCAGCCCCAGCATTTT
TRBJ2-7 | - | TRBV19 | 19 | TRBD2 | CASTPTPGTSGRTSYEQYF | TGTGCCAGTACCCCGACCCCCGGGACTAGCGGGAGGACTTCCTACGAGCAGTACTTC
TRBJ1-5 | few | TRBV6-1 | 14 | - | CASSEQGRNQPQHF | TGTGCCAGCAGTGAACAGGGCAGGAACCAGCCCCAGCATTTT
TRBJ1-5 | once | TRBV27 | 18 | - | CASSLFSPRAYSNQPQHF | TGTGCCAGCAGCCTCTTTAGTCCCAGGGCCTATAGCAATCAGCCCCAGCATTTT
TRBJ2-2 | - | TRBV6-6 | 13 | - | CASSILGAGELFF | TGTGCCAGCAGTATCCTAGGGGCCGGGGAGCTGTTTTTT
TRBJ2-2 | once | TRBV15 | 15 | - | CATSRDRQSGGELFF | TGTGCCACCAGCAGAGATCGGCAGTCAGGCGGGGAGCTGTTTTTT
TRBJ1-2 | once | TRBV4-2 | 16 | - | CASSQDPAGLNYGYTF | TGTGCCAGCAGCCAAGATCCGGCAGGCTTAAACTATGGCTACACCTTC
TRBJ2-7 | - | TRBV28 | 17 | - | CASSLAGAQVSFYEQYF | TGTGCCAGCAGTTTGGCAGGGGCCCAGGTGTCCTTTTACGAGCAGTACTTC
TRBJ1-5 | - | TRBV5-3 | 16 | - | CARSLDVGPLNQPQHF | TGTGCCAGAAGCTTGGATGTCGGGCCGCTAAATCAGCCCCAGCATTTT
TRBJ2-1 | - | TRBV4-1 | 18 | TRBD2 | CASSQTSGTSFTYNEQFF | TGCGCCAGCAGCCAAACTTCCGGGACTAGCTTTACCTACAATGAGCAGTTCTTC
TRBJ2-3 | - | TRBV18 | 13 | - | CASSPVLSDTQYF | TGTGCCAGCTCACCAGTTTTATCAGATACGCAGTATTTT
TRBJ2-5 | - | TRBV6-1 | 13 | - | CASRQQGWETQYF | TGTGCCAGCAGGCAGCAGGGGTGGGAGACCCAGTACTTC
TRBJ2-1 | - | TRBV7-2 | 15 | TRBD2 | CASSLSGSSYNEQFF | TGTGCCAGCAGCCTTAGCGGGAGCTCCTACAATGAGCAGTTCTTC
TRBJ1-5 | - | TRBV6-6 | 13 | - | CASRLRGGQPQHF | TGTGCCAGCAGACTACGCGGCGGACAGCCCCAGCATTTT
TRBJ2-6 | - | TRBV10-3 | 18 | TRBD1 | CAISEPGQGVSGANVLTF | TGTGCCATCAGTGAGCCGGGACAGGGCGTTTCTGGGGCCAACGTCCTGACTTTC
TRBJ1-3 | - | TRBV5-1 | 15 | - | CASSLTGPPGNTIYF | TGCGCCAGCAGCTTGACAGGGCCCCCTGGAAACACCATATATTTT
TRBJ1-4 | - | TRBV30 | 13 | - | CAWSSGVGEKLFF | TGTGCCTGGAGTTCAGGGGTCGGAGAAAAACTGTTTTTT
TRBJ1-2 | few | TRBV16 | 13 | - | CASSPQTGDGYTF | TGTGCCAGCAGCCCTCAGACAGGAGATGGCTACACCTTC
TRBJ2-5 | - | TRBV4-2 | 15 | TRBD2 | CASSQLAGGQETQYF | TGTGCCAGCAGCCAATTAGCGGGAGGGCAAGAGACCCAGTACTTC
TRBJ1-1 | - | TRBV9 | 15 | - | CASSPPAGNPTEAFF | TGTGCCAGCAGCCCTCCGGCGGGTAATCCCACTGAAGCTTTCTTT
TRBJ2-1 | once | TRBV10-1 | 16 | - | CASSLHRRSSYNEQFF | TGCGCCAGCAGTTTACACCGCAGGAGCTCCTACAATGAGCAGTTCTTC
TRBJ2-1 | once | TRBV28 | 16 | TRBD2 | CASSEPGTSGRIEQFF | TGTGCCAGCAGTGAACCCGGGACTAGCGGGAGAATTGAGCAGTTCTTC
TRBJ2-3 | - | TRBV18 | 14 | - | CASSSRTVQDTQYF | TGTGCCAGCTCATCCCGGACAGTCCAAGATACGCAGTATTTT
TRBJ1-5 | - | TRBV7-6 | 16 | - | CASSLYPAQGDQPQHF | TGTGCCAGCAGCTTATACCCCGCACAGGGCGATCAGCCCCAGCATTTT
TRBJ2-3 | - | TRBV7-6 | 15 | TRBD1 | CASSLRTGYTDTQYF | TGTGCCAGCAGCCTACGGACAGGATACACAGATACGCAGTATTTT
TRBJ2-7 | - | TRBV7-9 | 15 | - | CASTFLAGNSYEQYF | TGTGCCAGCACCTTCTTGGCAGGAAACTCCTACGAGCAGTACTTC
TRBJ1-5 | - | TRBV12-5 | 13 | - | CASGVGGGQPQHF | TGTGCTAGTGGTGTGGGGGGCGGTCAGCCCCAGCATTTT
TRBJ2-7 | once | TRBV7-9 | 12 | - | CASSLPGFEQYF | TGTGCCAGCAGCTTACCAGGGTTCGAGCAGTACTTC
TRBJ2-1 | - | TRBV28 | 15 | TRBD2 | CASRPPLAGYNEQFF | TGTGCCAGCAGACCTCCCTTAGCGGGCTACAATGAGCAGTTCTTC
TRBJ2-7 | once | TRBV28 | 14 | - | CASSTAGRGYEQYF | TGTGCCAGCAGTACCGCGGGACGGGGATACGAGCAGTACTTC